The 27 T cell receptor beta chains in this list originate from one sample, sequenced in a study of blood T cell repertoires in COVID-19. Generated by immunoSEQ multiplex PCR, the TCRdb table keeps only in-frame clones and is missing some. This table has more than 85,000 clones, approximately 93% appearing once. Input material: peripheral blood. All receptors come from a man in his sixties with acute or convalescent COVID-19.

V is TRBV6-1 and J is TRBJ2-5; a weak D match, TRBD2 (7 bases). CDR1 MNHNS and CDR2 SASEGT come from the germline V gene. Between the trimmed V and J ends, which lost 3 bases and 7 bases, there was a span of 15 bases. CDR3 length: 14 amino acids. CDR3 DNA: TGTGCCAGCAGTGATTCGGGGGGCCACGCGACCCAGTACTTC. Translation: CASSDSGGHATQYF.

This clone was counted ten times or more. The rearrangement uses TRBV7-9 and TRBJ2-5, with TRBD2 matching over 9 bases. The trim removed 0 bases at V and 4 bases at J, leaving 3 bases unmatched. The CDR3 consists of 15 residues. The germline CDR1 and CDR2 sequences are SEHNR and FQNEAQ (reference sequence). The CDR3 nucleotides read TGTGCCAGCAGCTTAGCCATGGGACTAGCAGAGACCCAGTACTTC. Translating gives CASSLAMGLAETQYF. The entire variable domain, with the rest obtained from reference TRBV7-9 and TRBJ2-5, is as follows: DTGVSQNPRHKITKRGQNVTFRCDPISEHNRLYWYRQTLGQGPEFLTYFQNEAQLEKSRLLSDRFSAERPKGSFSTLEIQRTEQGDSAMYLCASSLAMGLAETQYFGPGTRLLVL.

The chain links TRBV15 to TRBJ2-2; TRBD2 is a possible D gene (5 bases). The V end was cut by 2 bases, the J end by 3 bases, with 13 bases between. Germline V gives CDR1 LNHNV, CDR2 YYDKDF (reference sequence). The CDR3 has 16 amino acids. The CDR3 DNA follows: TGTGCCACCAGCAGACACCGGACTGGGGACACCGGGGAGCTGTTTTTT. Protein: CATSRHRTGDTGELFF.

CDR3 sequence: CASSFSGQGLKYEQYF. In nucleotides, the CDR3 is TGTGCCAGCAGTTTTTCCGGACAGGGCCTCAAATACGAGCAGTACTTC. The V gene is TRBV28, the J gene TRBJ2-7; 8 bases fit TRBD1. V shed 3 bases, J shed 4 bases, and the junction held 11 bases outside the gene matches. This CDR3 comprises 16 residues. The germline CDR1 and CDR2 sequences are MDHEN and SYDVKM.

CDR3 protein: CASSPSPSAGRFGYGYTF. DNA for the CDR3: TGTGCCAGCAGCCCCTCCCCGTCGGCAGGCCGGTTCGGCTATGGCTACACCTTC. V is TRBV3-1 (or the pseudogene TRBV3-2) and J is TRBJ1-2; no reliable D call. CDR3 length: 18 amino acids. Germline lookup yields CDR1 LGHDT and CDR2 YNNKEL (reference sequence). V was cut by 4 bases and J by 4 bases, with 25 bases left in between.

The V and J genes are TRBV29-1 and TRBJ1-4, with D maybe TRBD1 (5 bases). The CDR3 is 14 residues long. Trimming stripped 3 bases from V and 7 bases from J, with 15 bases between. Germline lookup yields CDR1 SQVTM and CDR2 ANQGSEA. In DNA form, the CDR3 reads TGCAGCGTTGATCCCGGTCGGGGGGGTGAAAAACTGTTTTTT. Protein product: CSVDPGRGGEKLFF.

The chain couples TRBV10-1 to TRBJ2-7, with 9 bases matching TRBD1. CDR1 is WNHNN, CDR2 SYGVQD, per germline (reference sequence). The CDR3 loop spans 17 amino acids. The J segment lost 5 bases and the V segment lost 3 bases, leaving 14 bases of the junction unmatched. CDR3 region: CASSDFWTGTGHHEQYF. The CDR3 DNA is TGCGCCAGCAGTGATTTCTGGACCGGGACAGGGCACCACGAGCAGTACTTC.

The chain employs TRBV4-1 and TRBJ2-7; D might be TRBD2 (6 bases). In germline, CDR1 is MGHRA, CDR2 YSYEKL. CDR3 length equals 14 residues. Trimming left V 1 base short and J 8 bases short, with 15 bases between. CDR3 residues: CASSQALGGGQQYF. CDR3 nucleotides: TGCGCCAGCAGCCAAGCGCTCGGGGGTGGGCAGCAGTACTTC.

V is TRBV6-4 and J is TRBJ1-2; the match to TRBD1 covers 8 bases. The CDR3 sequence is 15 residues long. The V segment lost 5 bases and the J segment 5 bases; nucleotides outside the gene matches: 10. Germline V lookup: CDR1 MRHNA, CDR2 SNTAGT. The CDR3 nucleotides are TGTGCCAGCAGTACCCTCCCGACAGGGGAATATGGCTACACCTTC. This sequence encodes CASSTLPTGEYGYTF.

The V call is TRBV29-1, the J call TRBJ1-2, with 7 bases lining up with TRBD1. The CDR3 is 12 amino acids. The trim removed 6 bases at V and 11 bases at J, leaving 12 bases unmatched. Germline loops: CDR1 SQVTM, CDR2 ANQGSEA. This CDR3 reads CSVQRDRRGYTF. CDR3 in DNA: TGCAGCGTCCAAAGGGACAGAAGGGGTTACACCTTC.

Concerning this clone itself: A read error may produce the germline difference seen at one junction end. V usage is TRBV12-3 or TRBV12-4 and J usage is TRBJ1-4; TRBD1 agrees at 9 bases. This CDR3 is 12 amino acids long. The CDR3 sequence is CASSLGGTGTSF. Written as DNA, the CDR3 is TGTGCCAGCAGTTTAGGCGGGACAGGGACTTCTTTT.

The chain recombines TRBV9 with TRBJ2-7; maybe TRBD1 (6 bases). V was pared by 4 bases and J by 3 bases, with 14 bases between. CDR1 is SGDLS, CDR2 YYNGEE, per germline. This CDR3 region has 14 residues. The CDR3 DNA reads TGTGCCAGCAGCCGCACGGACAGTTACTACGAGCAGTACTTC. Protein product: CASSRTDSYYEQYF.

The CDR3 sequence: CASSSTGNTEAFF. The CDR3 nucleotides are TGTGCCAGCTCATCGACAGGGAACACTGAAGCTTTCTTT. This chain connects TRBV18 to TRBJ1-1; weak D call: TRBD1 (6 bases). The V gene lost 5 bases and the J gene lost 1 base, with 8 bases spanning the gap. Germline V gene sequence: CDR1 KGHSH, CDR2 LQKENI. The CDR3 loop spans 13 amino acids. The whole variable domain, filled in from reference TRBV18 and TRBJ1-1, reads NAGVMQNPRHLVRRRGQEARLRCSPMKGHSHVYWYRQLPEEGLKFMVYLQKENIIDESGMPKERFSAEFPKEGPSILRIQQVVRGDSAAYFCASSSTGNTEAFFGQGTRLTVV.

The table lists this clone with a count of one. The rearrangement uses TRBV18 and TRBJ1-6; 10 bases are a match to TRBD1. V trimming: 3 bases; J trimming: 8 bases; junction bases outside the gene matches: 4. Germline V gene data show CDR1 as KGHSH and CDR2 as LQKENI. CDR3 length: 15 residues. The CDR3 region is CASSPGQGEDSPLHF. In DNA form, the CDR3 reads TGTGCCAGCTCACCTGGACAGGGGGAAGATTCACCCCTCCACTTT. Supplemented by reference TRBV18 and TRBJ1-6, the full variable domain reads NAGVMQNPRHLVRRRGQEARLRCSPMKGHSHVYWYRQLPEEGLKFMVYLQKENIIDESGMPKERFSAEFPKEGPSILRIQQVVRGDSAAYFCASSPGQGEDSPLHFGNGTRLTVT.

The CDR3 loop reads CATSRGQSILNTEAFF. The DNA of the CDR3 is TGTGCCACCAGCAGAGGGCAGTCAATCCTGAACACTGAAGCTTTCTTT. The rearrangement links TRBV15 to TRBJ1-1; D gene ambiguous. V was pared by 1 base and J by 0 bases, with 12 bases between. Germline loops: CDR1 LNHNV, CDR2 YYDKDF (reference sequence). The CDR3 totals 16 residues.

The genes are TRBV6-1 and TRBJ2-5; TRBD2 matches 14 bases. V was pared by 0 bases and J by 0 bases, with 12 bases of the junction left unmatched. This CDR3 spans 21 amino acids. Germline lookup yields CDR1 MNHNS and CDR2 SASEGT. CDR3 sequence: CASSEAPPLGLAGAYQETQYF. The CDR3 bases are TGTGCCAGCAGTGAAGCGCCCCCGTTGGGACTAGCGGGAGCGTACCAAGAGACCCAGTACTTC.

This chain connects TRBV18 to TRBJ2-2; 7 bases match TRBD2. CDR1 and CDR2 (germline): KGHSH, LQKENI. J lost 6 bases, V lost 2 bases, and 6 bases had no gene match. The CDR3 is made up of 15 amino acids. The DNA for the CDR3 is TGTGCCAGCTCACCAATCGCGGGAGAGGCCGGGGAGCTGTTTTTT. Translated, it gives CASSPIAGEAGELFF.

This chain joins TRBV29-1 and TRBJ1-1; weak D call: TRBD1 (6 bases). The CDR3 is 13 amino acids. Trimming took 7 bases from V and 1 from J, leaving 13 bases between them. The germline gives CDR1 SQVTM, CDR2 ANQGSEA. The CDR3 sequence: CSGQGSTNTEAFF. The CDR3 coding sequence is TGCAGCGGGCAGGGGTCGACGAACACTGAAGCTTTCTTT.

The V gene is TRBV7-3, the J gene TRBJ1-2; 7 positions match TRBD1. V trimming: 4 bases; J trimming: 7 bases; junction bases outside the gene matches: 9. The germline V gene encodes CDR1 SGHTA and CDR2 FQGTGA. The CDR3 runs to 14 residues. For the CDR3, the DNA is TGTGCCAGCAGCTCCGACAGGGAGTTCCGTGGCTACACCTTC. Protein: CASSSDREFRGYTF.

The CDR3 spells CSVAGGAGNQPQHF. CDR3 DNA: TGCAGCGTTGCAGGGGGCGCTGGCAATCAGCCCCAGCATTTT. This chain joins TRBV29-1 and TRBJ1-5, with 8 positions matching TRBD1. The V and J ends lost 4 bases and 2 bases, in that order; junction bases with no gene match: 4. CDR3 length: 14 residues. The germline gives CDR1 SQVTM, CDR2 ANQGSEA.

J is TRBJ2-2 and V is TRBV18; 14 nucleotides line up with TRBD2. This CDR3 is built from 14 residues. The germline V gene has CDR1 KGHSH and CDR2 LQKENI. V shed 9 bases and J 6 bases; nucleotides not matched to a gene: 3. CDR3 DNA: TGTGCCAGTCCGGGACTAGCGGGAGCCGGGGAGCTGTTTTTT. Protein: CASPGLAGAGELFF.

The chain has TRBV10-1 and TRBJ1-4; D is perhaps TRBD1 (6 bases). Germline V CDR1 and CDR2: WNHNN, SYGVQD (reference sequence). The CDR3 contains 18 residues. The V end was cut by 2 bases, the J end by 15 bases, with 31 bases between. CDR3 amino acids: CASSELPSTGHPRKTMFF. Here the CDR3 DNA reads TGCGCCAGCAGTGAGCTACCCTCCACGGGACACCCTAGGAAAACGATGTTTTTT.

The rearrangement links TRBV29-1 to TRBJ1-4, with a weak D call TRBD1 (5 bases). CDR1 and CDR2 from the germline V gene are SQVTM and ANQGSEA. V lost 7 bases, J lost 5 bases, and 14 bases lay in between. This CDR3 contains 13 residues. CDR3 region: CSGSQASNEKLFF. CDR3 sequence (DNA): TGCAGCGGATCACAGGCCTCAAATGAAAAACTGTTTTTT.

The chain carries TRBV25-1 and TRBJ2-7; D uncertain. Trimming stripped 2 bases from V and 6 bases from J, with 11 bases between. The CDR3 runs to 13 residues. The germline V gene encodes CDR1 MGHDK and CDR2 SYGVNS. The CDR3, as DNA: TGTGCCAGCAGTGAAAGTGGTTCGGGCGAGCAGTACTTC. It encodes CASSESGSGEQYF.

The genes are TRBV7-2 and TRBJ1-1, with D unclear. This CDR3 is built from 13 residues. Between the trimmed V and J ends, which lost 4 bases and 5 bases, there was a span of 11 bases. The germline CDR1 and CDR2 sequences are SGHTA and FQGNSA. CDR3 nucleotides: TGTGCCAGCAGCTCAACCTGGAGGACTGAAGCTTTCTTT. Amino acid sequence: CASSSTWRTEAFF.

The chain joins TRBV19 to TRBJ1-2, with TRBD1 identical over 8 bases. In germline, CDR1 is LNHDA, CDR2 SQIVND (reference sequence). The CDR3 loop spans 15 amino acids. Germline trimming cut 5 bases from V and 2 bases from J; bases unmatched to any gene: 7. The chain's CDR3 is CASSAQGQANYGYTF. In nucleotides, the CDR3 is TGTGCCAGTAGTGCCCAGGGACAGGCCAACTATGGCTACACCTTC.

This rearrangement joins TRBV10-3 to TRBJ2-1; TRBD1 aligns across 9 bases. This CDR3 has 16 residues. V was clipped by 10 bases and J by 8 bases; unmatched bases: 18. Per germline, CDR1 ENHRY and CDR2 SYGVKD. The CDR3 reads CATKQSDRGVVDEQFF. The CDR3 DNA reads as TGTGCCACCAAACAATCGGACAGGGGAGTAGTAGATGAGCAGTTCTTC.